Listed here are 2 T cell receptor beta chains from one sample, sequenced in a study of blood T cell repertoires in COVID-19. Assay used: immunoSEQ multiplex PCR; TCRdb lists only in-frame clones, some missing. The data show approximately 80,000 clones, approximately 86% seen once. The material sequenced was peripheral blood. Receptors originate from a woman aged 80 or older with COVID-19, enrolled during active disease.

The rearrangement joins TRBV11-3 to TRBJ2-1, with TRBD2 matching over 7 bases. The CDR3 runs 12 residues. Germline V gives CDR1 SGHNT, CDR2 YENEEA. After removal of 4 bases from V and 11 bases from J, the junction contained 5 bases not matched to a gene. The CDR3 is CASSSTGTKQFF. The CDR3 nucleotides read TGTGCCAGCAGCTCTACCGGGACTAAGCAGTTCTTC.

This sequence joins TRBV9 and TRBJ2-7; tentative D call: TRBD2 (6 bases). The CDR3 loop spans 14 amino acids. V lost 0 bases, J lost 3 bases, and 10 bases lay in between. CDR1 SGDLS and CDR2 YYNGEE come from the germline V gene. Here the CDR3 DNA reads TGTGCCAGCAGCGTAGGCGGAGGGCTCTACGAGCAGTACTTC. It is translated as CASSVGGGLYEQYF. The variable domain in full, with the rest retrieved from reference TRBV9 and TRBJ2-7, is DSGVTQTPKHLITATGQRVTLRCSPRSGDLSVYWYQQSLDQGLQFLIQYYNGEERAKGNILERFSAQQFPDLHSELNLSSLELGDSALYFCASSVGGGLYEQYFGPGTRLTVT.